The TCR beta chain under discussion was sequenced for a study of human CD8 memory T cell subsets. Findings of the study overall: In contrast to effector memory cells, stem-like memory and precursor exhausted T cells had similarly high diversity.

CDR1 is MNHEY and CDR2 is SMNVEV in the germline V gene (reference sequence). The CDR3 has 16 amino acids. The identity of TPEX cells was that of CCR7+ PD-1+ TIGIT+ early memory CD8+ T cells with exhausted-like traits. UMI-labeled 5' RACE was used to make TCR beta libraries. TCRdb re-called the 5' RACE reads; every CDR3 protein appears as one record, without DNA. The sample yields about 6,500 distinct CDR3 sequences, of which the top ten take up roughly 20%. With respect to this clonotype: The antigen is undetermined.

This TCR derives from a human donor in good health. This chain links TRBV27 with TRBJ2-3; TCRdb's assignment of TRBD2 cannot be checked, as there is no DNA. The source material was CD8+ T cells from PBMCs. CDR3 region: CASSLDTSGFTDTQYF.